The 15 T cell receptor beta chains reported below all come from one sample, sequenced in a study of neoadjuvant anti-PD-1 for oral cavity cancer. Data came from immunoSEQ multiplex PCR; TCRdb stores just in-frame clones and leaves some out. The sample holds tens of thousands of clones; more than 20% are singletons and the top ten take 15% to 20%. Time point here: after neoadjuvant nivolumab, at surgical resection. The sequencing here drew on tumor tissue, taken after nivolumab (anti-PD-1) treatment. The source is a person aged 40-85 years with oral cavity squamous cell carcinoma.

This clone was counted only a few times. V and J are TRBV20-1 and TRBJ1-2; D call uncertain. The V gene's germline CDR1 is DFQATT and CDR2 SNEGSKA (reference sequence). This CDR3 is 8 amino acids long. The V end was cut by 8 bases, the J end by 7 bases, with 5 bases between. DNA for the CDR3: TGCAGTCTCCCTGGCTACACCTTC. Its protein is CSLPGYTF.

The chain is built from TRBV5-4 and TRBJ1-1; no firm D call. The germline V gene encodes CDR1 SGHNT and CDR2 YYREEE (reference sequence). CDR3 length equals 16 residues. V shed 5 bases and J shed 5 bases, with 22 bases lying between them. The CDR3 loop reads CASRPAGHAWSTEAFF. CDR3 coding DNA: TGTGCCAGCAGACCCGCGGGCCATGCGTGGAGTACTGAAGCTTTCTTT. Variable domain in full (rest from reference TRBV5-4 and TRBJ1-1): ETGVTQSPTHLIKTRGQQVTLRCSSQSGHNTVSWYQQALGQGPQFIFQYYREEENGRGNFPPRFSGLQFPNYSSELNVNALELDDSALYLCASRPAGHAWSTEAFFGQGTRLTVV.

The table lists this clone with a few counts. The genes are TRBV5-4 and TRBJ1-1; D is unclear. This CDR3 is built from 14 residues. The V end lost 0 bases, the J end lost 5 bases, and 11 bases lay between the germline ends. Germline V CDR1 and CDR2: SGHNT, YYREEE (reference sequence). CDR3 nucleotides: TGTGCCAGCAGCTTGGAGGCCGGGAGGACTGAAGCTTTCTTT. Translating gives CASSLEAGRTEAFF.

CDR3 DNA sequence: TGTGCCAGCAGTGGACAGGTGTCTAATGAAAAACTGTTTTTT. It codes for CASSGQVSNEKLFF. This chain connects TRBV6-1 to TRBJ1-4, with D possibly being TRBD1 (6 bases). The CDR3 contains 14 residues. Deletions cut 4 bases from V and 3 bases from J, with 9 bases between. Germline CDR1 and CDR2: MNHNS and SASEGT.

This clone was detected only a few times. The chain couples TRBV29-1 to TRBJ2-2, with TRBD1 as a possible D gene (6 bases). Trimming cost V 7 bases and J 2 bases, with 14 bases left between them. Germline loops: CDR1 SQVTM, CDR2 ANQGSEA. The CDR3 is made up of 14 amino acids. In nucleotides, the CDR3 is TGCAGCGCCCGATGGGGGCCCAACACCGGGGAGCTGTTTTTT. Residues: CSARWGPNTGELFF.

This clone was counted many times. The rearrangement links TRBV10-3 to TRBJ2-1; D may be TRBD2 (6 bases). The length of the CDR3 is 14 residues. Deletions cut 9 bases from V and 0 bases from J, with 12 bases between. The germline CDR1 and CDR2 sequences are ENHRY and SYGVKD. The CDR3 region has the DNA TGTGCCATGGGGGACGGGGGCTCCTACAATGAGCAGTTCTTC. It encodes CAMGDGGSYNEQFF.

This chain joins TRBV18 and TRBJ1-5; D call uncertain. Germline V gene data show CDR1 as KGHSH and CDR2 as LQKENI. Trimming pared 3 bases from V and 5 bases from J, leaving 8 bases between. The CDR3 loop spans 13 amino acids. Here the CDR3 reads CASSPGRDQPQHF. CDR3 nucleotide sequence: TGTGCCAGCTCACCTGGACGGGATCAGCCCCAGCATTTT. The variable domain in full, completed from reference TRBV18 and TRBJ1-5, reads NAGVMQNPRHLVRRRGQEARLRCSPMKGHSHVYWYRQLPEEGLKFMVYLQKENIIDESGMPKERFSAEFPKEGPSILRIQQVVRGDSAAYFCASSPGRDQPQHFGDGTRLSIL.

This clone occurred a few times. The gene calls are TRBV6-5 and TRBJ2-1; 8 bases match TRBD2. The germline CDR1 and CDR2 sequences are MNHEY and SVGAGI. This CDR3 is built from 13 residues. V lost 5 bases to trimming and J lost 9 bases; unmatched junction nucleotides: 6. CDR3 nucleotides: TGTGCCAGCAGTGGGACTAGTTCGGCTGAGCAGTTCTTC. This sequence encodes CASSGTSSAEQFF.

The chain has TRBV11-3 and TRBJ1-1, with 7 positions matching TRBD1. The trim removed 1 base at V and 7 bases at J, leaving 3 bases unmatched. CDR3 length: 13 residues. Germline loops: CDR1 SGHNT, CDR2 YENEEA. Here the CDR3 DNA reads TGTGCCAGCAGCTTAGGTTGGGACAGTGAAGCTTTCTTT. Residues: CASSLGWDSEAFF.

This clone was observed a single time. The chain recombines TRBV6-5 with TRBJ2-1; 8 nucleotides match TRBD1. The V gene's germline CDR1 is MNHEY and CDR2 SVGAGI. This CDR3 region has 16 residues. V shed 4 bases, J shed 2 bases, and the junction held 7 bases outside the gene matches. The CDR3 protein is CASSWTGRQPYNEQFF. In DNA form, the CDR3 reads TGTGCCAGCAGTTGGACAGGGAGGCAGCCCTACAATGAGCAGTTCTTC.

This clone is medium-sized (0.01 to 0.1%) in the sample. This chain uses TRBV19 with TRBJ1-2; 12 bases fit TRBD1. Trimming took 7 bases from V and 8 from J; bases not matched to a gene: 5. This CDR3 spans 13 amino acids. Germline V gene data show CDR1 as LNHDA and CDR2 as SQIVND (reference sequence). This chain's CDR3 is CASTGQGAGGYTF. The CDR3 nucleotides read TGTGCCAGTACGGGACAGGGGGCTGGGGGCTACACCTTC.

This sequence joins TRBV7-8 and TRBJ1-6; D remains unclear. The CDR3 consists of 15 residues. Germline CDR1 and CDR2: SGHVS and FQNEAQ. Deletions cut 5 bases from V and 7 bases from J, with 15 bases between. In DNA, the CDR3 is TGTGCCAGCAGCCCACAGATGTCCATCAATTCACCCCTCCACTTT. Its translation: CASSPQMSINSPLHF.

This chain uses TRBV5-1 with TRBJ2-3; D may be TRBD1 (5 bases). The CDR3 sequence is 19 residues long. The V and J ends lost 0 bases and 2 bases respectively, with 22 bases between them. Germline V lookup: CDR1 SGHRS, CDR2 YFSETQ. CDR3 DNA: TGCGCCAGCAGCTTGGCTGACAGCCCCCCTTATGGAAACACAGATACGCAGTATTTT. Translated: CASSLADSPPYGNTDTQYF.

The gene calls are TRBV6-1 and TRBJ1-5; TRBD1 might be the D (6 bases). The CDR3 sequence is 16 residues long. Germline CDR1 and CDR2: MNHNS and SASEGT. The germline V and J ends were trimmed by 3 bases and 2 bases, with 14 bases remaining between them. The DNA of the CDR3 is TGTGCCAGCAGTGATTATGAGGGGGGAGGCAATCAGCCCCAGCATTTT. Protein product: CASSDYEGGGNQPQHF.

In its sample, this clone ranks as medium-sized. CDR3 DNA: TGCGCCAGCAGTGAGTCCACCTGGGAGACCCAGTACTTC. Protein product: CASSESTWETQYF. The chain uses TRBV10-2 and TRBJ2-5; D is unresolved. The V gene lost 0 bases and the J gene lost 5 bases, with 7 bases spanning the gap. Germline V lookup: CDR1 WSHSY, CDR2 SAAADI. The CDR3 is made up of 13 amino acids.